This entry lists 5 T cell receptor beta chains sequenced from one sample in a study of T cells in Graves' hyperthyroidism and ophthalmopathy. TCR beta CDR3 regions were amplified from RNA. The TCR CDR3 was amplified in a first-round RT-PCR using the HTBI primer set. TCRdb analysed the multiplex PCR reads with MiXCR anew, one entry per CDR3 protein. The sample yields more than 300,000 distinct CDR3 sequences, about a fifth seen once. Sequencing input: blood. The receptors stem from a man between 18 and 35 years old with Graves' ophthalmopathy.

This clonotype occurred many times. The chain is built from TRBV7-8 and TRBJ1-5, with 9 bases lining up with TRBD1. V lost 5 bases to trimming and J lost 2 bases; unmatched junction nucleotides: 7. From germline, CDR1 is SGHVS and CDR2 FQNEAQ. This CDR3 is 16 amino acids long. Here the CDR3 reads CASSPRTGDGNQPQHF. The CDR3 DNA is TGTGCCAGCAGCCCACGGACAGGGGACGGCAATCAGCCCCAGCATTTT.

As for this clonotype: A single base separates this from a much larger clone, so it may be a read error. The genes are TRBV7-9 and TRBJ2-1; 10 bases align to TRBD1. Germline CDR1 and CDR2: SEHNR and FQNEAQ (reference sequence). This CDR3 comprises 15 residues. The CDR3 DNA follows: TGTGGCAGCAGCGGCCCCGGGACAGGGGCCAATGAGCAGTTCTTC. As protein: CGSSGPGTGANEQFF.

This clonotype was counted at least ten times. The rearrangement joins TRBV11-1 to TRBJ2-7; no clear D. V gave up 5 bases and J gave up 2 bases, with 13 bases separating them. The germline V gene has CDR1 SGHAT and CDR2 FQDESV (reference sequence). The CDR3 is 14 amino acids. The CDR3 spells CASSDPGSTYEQYF. As DNA, the CDR3 is TGTGCCAGCAGCGATCCCGGTTCAACCTACGAGCAGTACTTC.

This clonotype came up a few times. This chain joins TRBV12-3 or TRBV12-4 and TRBJ2-1; D uncertain. There are 13 residues in the CDR3. V gave up 7 bases and J gave up 0 bases, with 7 bases separating them. The CDR3 coding sequence is TGTGCCAGCAACCCTAGCTCCTACAATGAGCAGTTCTTC. Encoded protein: CASNPSSYNEQFF.

This clonotype was detected ten times or more. The chain has TRBV7-9 and TRBJ1-1; D not resolved. CDR3 size: 13 residues. Trimming cost V 7 bases and J 2 bases, with 11 bases left between them. CDR1 and CDR2 from the germline V gene are SEHNR and FQNEAQ (reference sequence). The CDR3 loop reads CASTREANTEAFF. For the CDR3, the DNA is TGTGCCAGCACCCGAGAGGCAAACACTGAAGCTTTCTTT. Drawing the rest from reference TRBV7-9 and TRBJ1-1, the complete variable domain is DTGVSQNPRHKITKRGQNVTFRCDPISEHNRLYWYRQTLGQGPEFLTYFQNEAQLEKSRLLSDRFSAERPKGSFSTLEIQRTEQGDSAMYLCASTREANTEAFFGQGTRLTVV.